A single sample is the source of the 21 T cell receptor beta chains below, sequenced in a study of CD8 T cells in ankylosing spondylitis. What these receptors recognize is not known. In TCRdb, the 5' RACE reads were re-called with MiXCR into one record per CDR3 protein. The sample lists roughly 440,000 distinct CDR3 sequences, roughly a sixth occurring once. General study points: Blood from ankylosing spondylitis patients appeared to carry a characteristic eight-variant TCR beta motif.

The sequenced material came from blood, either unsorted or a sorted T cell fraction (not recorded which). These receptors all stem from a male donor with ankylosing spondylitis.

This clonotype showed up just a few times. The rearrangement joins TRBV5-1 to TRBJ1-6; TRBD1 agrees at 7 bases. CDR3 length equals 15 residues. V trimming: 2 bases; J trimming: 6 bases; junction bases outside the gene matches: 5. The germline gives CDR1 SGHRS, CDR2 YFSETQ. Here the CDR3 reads CASSLQGIGNSPLHF. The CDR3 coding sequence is TGCGCCAGCAGCTTACAGGGGATCGGTAATTCACCCCTCCACTTT.

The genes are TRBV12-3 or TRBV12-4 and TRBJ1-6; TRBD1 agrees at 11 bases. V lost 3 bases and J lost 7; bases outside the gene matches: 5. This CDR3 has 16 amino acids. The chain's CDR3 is CASSFGGTGGNSPLHF. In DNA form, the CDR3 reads TGTGCCAGCAGTTTCGGGGGGACAGGGGGAAATTCACCCCTCCACTTT.

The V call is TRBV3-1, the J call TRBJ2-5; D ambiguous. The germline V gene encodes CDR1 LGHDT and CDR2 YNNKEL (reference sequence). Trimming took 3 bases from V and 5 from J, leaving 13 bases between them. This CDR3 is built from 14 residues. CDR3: CASSHTPVEETQYF. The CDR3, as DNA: TGTGCCAGCAGCCACACGCCCGTTGAGGAGACCCAGTACTTC.

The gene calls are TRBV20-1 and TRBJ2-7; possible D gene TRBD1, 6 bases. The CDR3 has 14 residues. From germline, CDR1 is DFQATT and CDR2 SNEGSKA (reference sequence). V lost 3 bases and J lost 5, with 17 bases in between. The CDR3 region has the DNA TGCAGTGCTAGTGTAGGGACAAGTGCCAACGAGCAGTACTTC. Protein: CSASVGTSANEQYF.

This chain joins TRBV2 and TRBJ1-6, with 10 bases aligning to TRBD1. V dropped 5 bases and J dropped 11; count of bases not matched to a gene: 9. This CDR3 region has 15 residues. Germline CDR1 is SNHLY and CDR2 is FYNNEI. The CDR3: CASSFLTGGETPLHF. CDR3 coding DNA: TGTGCCAGCAGTTTCTTGACAGGGGGCGAGACACCCCTCCACTTT.

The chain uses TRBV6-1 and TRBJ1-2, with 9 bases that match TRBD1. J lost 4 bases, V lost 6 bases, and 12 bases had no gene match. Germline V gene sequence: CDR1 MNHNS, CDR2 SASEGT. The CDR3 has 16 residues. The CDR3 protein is CASSRSGTGLGYGYTF. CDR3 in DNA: TGTGCCAGCAGCCGGTCCGGGACAGGGTTGGGCTATGGCTACACCTTC.

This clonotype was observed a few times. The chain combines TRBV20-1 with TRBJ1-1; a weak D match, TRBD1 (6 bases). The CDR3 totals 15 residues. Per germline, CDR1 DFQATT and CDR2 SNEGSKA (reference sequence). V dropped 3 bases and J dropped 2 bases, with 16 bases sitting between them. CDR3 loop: CSARDSGGINTEAFF. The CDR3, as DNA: TGCAGTGCTAGGGACTCGGGGGGCATTAACACTGAAGCTTTCTTT.

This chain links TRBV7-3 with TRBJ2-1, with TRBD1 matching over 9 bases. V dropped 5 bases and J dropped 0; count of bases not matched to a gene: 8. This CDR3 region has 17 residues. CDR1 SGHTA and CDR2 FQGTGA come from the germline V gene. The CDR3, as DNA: TGTGCCAGCAGCCGCCTCGACAGGGGGAGCTCCTACAATGAGCAGTTCTTC. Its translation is CASSRLDRGSSYNEQFF.

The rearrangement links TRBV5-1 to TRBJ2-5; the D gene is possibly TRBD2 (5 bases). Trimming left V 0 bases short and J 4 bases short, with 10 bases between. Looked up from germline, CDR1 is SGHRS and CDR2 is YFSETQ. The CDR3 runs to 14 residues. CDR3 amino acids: CASSLAGRAETQYF. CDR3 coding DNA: TGCGCCAGCAGCTTGGCGGGAAGGGCAGAGACCCAGTACTTC.

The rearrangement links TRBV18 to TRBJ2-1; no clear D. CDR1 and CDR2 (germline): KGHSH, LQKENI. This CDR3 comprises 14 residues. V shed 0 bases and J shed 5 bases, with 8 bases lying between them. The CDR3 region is CASSPPGWNNEQFF. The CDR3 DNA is TGTGCCAGCTCACCACCGGGCTGGAACAATGAGCAGTTCTTC.

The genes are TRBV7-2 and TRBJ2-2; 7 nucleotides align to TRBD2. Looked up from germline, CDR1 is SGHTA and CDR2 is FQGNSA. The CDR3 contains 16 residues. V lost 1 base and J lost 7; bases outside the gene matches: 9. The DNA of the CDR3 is TGTGCCAGCAGCTTAGTTGCTAGCGGAACGGGCGGGGAGCTGTTTTTT. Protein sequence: CASSLVASGTGGELFF.

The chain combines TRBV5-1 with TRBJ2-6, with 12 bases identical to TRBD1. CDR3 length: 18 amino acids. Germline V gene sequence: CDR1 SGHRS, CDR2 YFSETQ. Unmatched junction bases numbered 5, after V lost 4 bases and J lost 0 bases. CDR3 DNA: TGCGCCAGCAGCCGGGGACAGGGGGCCTTCTCTGGGGCCAACGTCCTGACTTTC. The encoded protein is CASSRGQGAFSGANVLTF.

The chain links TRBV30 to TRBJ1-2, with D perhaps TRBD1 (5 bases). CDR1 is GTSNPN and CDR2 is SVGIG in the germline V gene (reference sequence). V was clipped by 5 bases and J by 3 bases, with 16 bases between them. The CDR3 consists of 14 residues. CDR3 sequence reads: CAWEGRQRDYGYTF. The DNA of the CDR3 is TGTGCCTGGGAGGGACGACAGCGCGACTATGGCTACACCTTC.

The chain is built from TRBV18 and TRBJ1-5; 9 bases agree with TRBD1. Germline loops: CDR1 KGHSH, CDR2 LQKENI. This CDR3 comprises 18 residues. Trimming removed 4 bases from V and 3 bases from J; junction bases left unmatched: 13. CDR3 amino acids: CASSLVPAGQGVNQPQHF. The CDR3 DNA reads TGTGCCAGCTCACTTGTCCCAGCGGGACAGGGCGTCAATCAGCCCCAGCATTTT.

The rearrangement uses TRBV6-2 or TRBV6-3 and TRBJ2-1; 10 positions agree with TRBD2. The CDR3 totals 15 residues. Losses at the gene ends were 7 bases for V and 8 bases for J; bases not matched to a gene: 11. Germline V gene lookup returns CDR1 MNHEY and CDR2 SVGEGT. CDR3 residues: CASKYPSGSSDEQFF. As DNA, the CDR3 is TGTGCCAGCAAATACCCTAGCGGGAGTTCGGATGAGCAGTTCTTC.

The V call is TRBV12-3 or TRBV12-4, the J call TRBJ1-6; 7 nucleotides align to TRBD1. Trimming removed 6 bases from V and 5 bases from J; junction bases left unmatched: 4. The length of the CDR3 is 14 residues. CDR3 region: CASRTGTDNSPLHF. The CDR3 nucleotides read TGTGCCAGCAGAACCGGGACAGATAATTCACCCCTCCACTTT.

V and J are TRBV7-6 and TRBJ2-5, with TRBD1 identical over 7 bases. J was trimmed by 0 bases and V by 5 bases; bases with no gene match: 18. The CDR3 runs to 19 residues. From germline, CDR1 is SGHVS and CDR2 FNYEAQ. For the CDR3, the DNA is TGTGCCAGCAGCCACCCCCCACTGAGACAGGGACCGTACCAAGAGACCCAGTACTTC. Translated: CASSHPPLRQGPYQETQYF.

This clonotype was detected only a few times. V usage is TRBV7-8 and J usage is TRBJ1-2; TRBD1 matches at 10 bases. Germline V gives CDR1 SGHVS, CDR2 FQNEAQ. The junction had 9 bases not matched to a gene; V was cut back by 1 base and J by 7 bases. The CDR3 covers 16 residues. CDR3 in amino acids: CASSLGGDRGLVGYTF. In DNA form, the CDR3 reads TGTGCCAGCAGCTTAGGCGGGGACAGGGGATTGGTTGGCTACACCTTC.

This CDR3 reads CASSVRNNSPLHF. The CDR3 DNA reads TGTGCCAGCAGTGTACGGAACAATTCACCCCTCCACTTT. This chain connects TRBV5-8 to TRBJ1-6; D gene uncertain. The CDR3 runs 13 residues. V was trimmed by 5 bases and J by 7 bases, leaving 10 bases between them. Germline V gene lookup returns CDR1 SGHTS and CDR2 YDEGEE.

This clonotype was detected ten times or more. CDR3 nucleotides: TGTGCCAGCAGCTTAAGGGACTCCGGGGCCAACGTCCTGACTTTC. It yields the protein CASSLRDSGANVLTF. The chain carries TRBV5-6 and TRBJ2-6; TRBD2 might be the D (6 bases). CDR3 size: 15 residues. From germline, CDR1 is SGHDT and CDR2 YYEEEE. V lost 2 bases and J 4 bases, leaving 10 bases between the germline ends.

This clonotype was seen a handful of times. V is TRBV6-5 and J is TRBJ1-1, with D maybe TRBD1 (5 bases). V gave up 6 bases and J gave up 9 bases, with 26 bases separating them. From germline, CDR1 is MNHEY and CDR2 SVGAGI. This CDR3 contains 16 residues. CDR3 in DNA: TGTGCCAGCAGCTCCTCCCGCCCCCGGGGGGTTTTTAAAGCTTTCTTT. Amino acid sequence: CASSSSRPRGVFKAFF.